One sample yielded the 4 T cell receptor beta chains listed below, sequenced in a study of T cells in Graves' hyperthyroidism and ophthalmopathy. Amplification yielded TCR beta CDR3 regions, with RNA transcripts as the source. RT-PCR in the first round (using the HTBI primer set) targeted the TCR CDR3. TCRdb called the multiplex PCR reads again in MiXCR, with one record for every CDR3 protein. This sample has 500,000 to 600,000 distinct CDR3 sequences; over 15% occur once, and the top ten carry more than 15%. Sequencing input: blood. These receptors all come from a woman younger than 35 with Graves' hyperthyroidism.

This clonotype has ten or more counts. This chain connects TRBV12-3 or TRBV12-4 to TRBJ1-5; TRBD1 matches at 9 bases. Germline trimming cut 6 bases from V and 2 bases from J; bases unmatched to any gene: 2. The length of the CDR3 is 14 residues. CDR3 sequence (DNA): TGTGCCAGCAGGAGGACAGGGGGCAATCAGCCCCAGCATTTT. This encodes CASRRTGGNQPQHF.

The sample holds a few counts of this clonotype. CDR3 bases: TGTGCTTCGGGCCTCCGTAAGTTCGCCGGGGAGCTGTTTTTT. Its protein product is CASGLRKFAGELFF. The chain joins TRBV19 to TRBJ2-2, with no clear D. Germline V gives CDR1 LNHDA, CDR2 SQIVND (reference sequence). The CDR3 consists of 14 residues.

The chain has TRBV3-1 and TRBJ2-3, with 9 positions matching TRBD2. The CDR3 extends over 17 amino acids. V lost 4 bases and J lost 5; bases outside the gene matches: 13. Germline V gene lookup returns CDR1 LGHDT and CDR2 YNNKEL (reference sequence). This chain's CDR3 is CASSPWVRGGDEDTQYF. The DNA of the CDR3 is TGTGCCAGCAGCCCCTGGGTGCGGGGGGGCGATGAAGATACGCAGTATTTT.

At least ten counts were recorded for this clonotype. V is TRBV20-1 and J is TRBJ2-7, with TRBD2 as a possible D gene (5 bases). CDR1 DFQATT and CDR2 SNEGSKA come from the germline V gene (reference sequence). CDR3 length equals 15 residues. V was trimmed by 3 bases and J by 0 bases, leaving 15 bases between them. The CDR3 loop reads CSASLSGSTSYEQYF. The CDR3 DNA follows: TGCAGTGCTAGTCTCTCTGGGAGCACCTCCTACGAGCAGTACTTC.